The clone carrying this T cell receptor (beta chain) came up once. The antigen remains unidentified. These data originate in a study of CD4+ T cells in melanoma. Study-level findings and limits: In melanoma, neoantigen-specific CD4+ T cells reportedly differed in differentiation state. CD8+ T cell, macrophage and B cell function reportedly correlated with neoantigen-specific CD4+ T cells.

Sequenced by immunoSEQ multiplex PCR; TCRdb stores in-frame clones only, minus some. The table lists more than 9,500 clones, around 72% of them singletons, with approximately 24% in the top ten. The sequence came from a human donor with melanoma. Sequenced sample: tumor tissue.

CDR3 nucleotide sequence: TGTGCCACCCGTCGCTCGACCGGGGAGCTGTTTTTT. The encoded protein is CATRRSTGELFF. The genes are TRBV27 and TRBJ2-2; no clear D. CDR3 length: 12 residues. Trimming removed 10 bases from V and 5 bases from J, with 11 bases in between. In germline, CDR1 is MNHEY, CDR2 SMNVEV (reference sequence).